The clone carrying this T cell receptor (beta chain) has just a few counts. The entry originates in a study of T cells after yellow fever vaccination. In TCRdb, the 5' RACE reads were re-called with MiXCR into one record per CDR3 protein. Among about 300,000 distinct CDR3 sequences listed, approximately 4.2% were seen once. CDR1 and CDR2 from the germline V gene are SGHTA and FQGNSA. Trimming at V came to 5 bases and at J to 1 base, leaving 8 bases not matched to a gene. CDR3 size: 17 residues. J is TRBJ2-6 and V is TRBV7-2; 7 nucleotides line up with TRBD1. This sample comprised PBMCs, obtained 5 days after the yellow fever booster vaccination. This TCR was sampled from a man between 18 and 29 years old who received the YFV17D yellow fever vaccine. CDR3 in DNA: TGTGCCAGCAGCCCACGACAGGGTGTGTCTGGGGCCAACGTCCTGACTTTC. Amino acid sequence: CASSPRQGVSGANVLTF. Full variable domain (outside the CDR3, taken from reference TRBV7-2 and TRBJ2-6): GAGVSQSPSNKVTEKGKDVELRCDPISGHTALYWYRQSLGQGLEFLIYFQGNSAPDKSGLPSDRFSAERTGGSVSTLTIQRTQQEDSAVYLCASSPRQGVSGANVLTFGAGSRLTVL.